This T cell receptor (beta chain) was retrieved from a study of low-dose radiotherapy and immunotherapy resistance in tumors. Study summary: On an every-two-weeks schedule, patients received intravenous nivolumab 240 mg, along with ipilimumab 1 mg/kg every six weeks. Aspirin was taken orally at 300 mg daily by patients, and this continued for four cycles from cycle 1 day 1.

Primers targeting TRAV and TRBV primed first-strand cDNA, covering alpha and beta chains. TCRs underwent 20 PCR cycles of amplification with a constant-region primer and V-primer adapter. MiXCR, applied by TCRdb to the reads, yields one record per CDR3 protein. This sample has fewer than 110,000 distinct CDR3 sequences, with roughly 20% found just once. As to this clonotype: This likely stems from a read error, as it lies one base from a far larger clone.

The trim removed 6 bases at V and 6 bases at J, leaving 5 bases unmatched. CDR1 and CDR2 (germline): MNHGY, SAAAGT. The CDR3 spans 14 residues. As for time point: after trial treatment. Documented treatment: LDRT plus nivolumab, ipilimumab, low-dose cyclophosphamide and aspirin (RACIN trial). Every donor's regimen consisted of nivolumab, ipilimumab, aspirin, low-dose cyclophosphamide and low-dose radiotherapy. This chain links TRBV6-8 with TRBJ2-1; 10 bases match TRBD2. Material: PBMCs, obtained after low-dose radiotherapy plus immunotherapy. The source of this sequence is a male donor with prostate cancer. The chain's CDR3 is CASSRSSGSNEQFF. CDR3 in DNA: TGTGCCAGCAGCCGGTCTAGCGGGAGCAATGAGCAGTTCTTC.